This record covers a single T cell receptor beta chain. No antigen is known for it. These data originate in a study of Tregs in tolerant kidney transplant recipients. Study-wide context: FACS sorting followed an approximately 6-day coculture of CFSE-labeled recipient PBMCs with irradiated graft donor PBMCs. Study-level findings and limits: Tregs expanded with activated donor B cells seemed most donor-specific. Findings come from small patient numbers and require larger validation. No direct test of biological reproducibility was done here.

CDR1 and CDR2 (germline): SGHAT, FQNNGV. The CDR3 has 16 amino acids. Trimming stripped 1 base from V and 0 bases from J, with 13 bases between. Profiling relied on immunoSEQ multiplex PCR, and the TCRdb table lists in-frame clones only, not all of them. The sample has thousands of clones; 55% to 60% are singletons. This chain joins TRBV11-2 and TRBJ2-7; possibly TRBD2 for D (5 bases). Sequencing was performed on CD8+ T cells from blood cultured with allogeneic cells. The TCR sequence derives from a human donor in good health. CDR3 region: CASSLGIERRSYEQYF. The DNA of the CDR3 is TGTGCCAGCAGCTTAGGGATAGAGCGGCGCTCCTACGAGCAGTACTTC. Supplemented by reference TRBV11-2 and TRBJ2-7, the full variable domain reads EAGVAQSPRYKIIEKRQSVAFWCNPISGHATLYWYQQILGQGPKLLIQFQNNGVVDDSQLPKDRFSAERLKGVDSTLKIQPAKLEDSAVYLCASSLGIERRSYEQYFGPGTRLTVT.